This T cell receptor (beta chain) was obtained from a study of beta chain features in type 1 diabetes. Notes on the study in general: TCRB CDR3s from Type 1 diabetes patients were moderately but significantly shorter in all four CD4+ subsets.

Note on this clone: Antigen: not known.

The CDR3 is made up of 17 amino acids. Germline lookup yields CDR1 SGHTA and CDR2 FQGNSA. V gave up 5 bases and J gave up 1 base; unmatched junction bases: 10. The entirety of the isolated RNA underwent reverse transcription, so expressed TCRB transcripts were sequenced. The table came from immunoSEQ multiplex PCR; TCRdb's copy has only in-frame clones and leaves some out. The sample lists about 740,000 clones; roughly 13% were seen once. J is TRBJ2-2 and V is TRBV7-2; 7 positions match TRBD2. The sequence was collected from a man between 18 and 35 years old with type 1 diabetes. What was sequenced was naive CD4+ T cells from blood. The CDR3: CASSPGRGRKNTGELFF. DNA of the CDR3: TGTGCCAGCAGCCCAGGGAGGGGACGGAAGAACACCGGGGAGCTGTTTTTT. The full variable domain, completed using reference TRBV7-2 and TRBJ2-2, is GAGVSQSPSNKVTEKGKDVELRCDPISGHTALYWYRQSLGQGLEFLIYFQGNSAPDKSGLPSDRFSAERTGGSVSTLTIQRTQQEDSAVYLCASSPGRGRKNTGELFFGEGSRLTVL.